One TCR beta chain is described in this entry. The data stem from a study of OX40 agonist ivuxolimab in advanced cancers. In the study overall: At 0.01 to 10 mg/kg, ivuxolimab was administered intravenously to patients every 2 weeks. Allowance was made for prior anti-PD-1, anti-PD-L1 or anti-CTLA-4 therapy, and about 40% had some.

This CDR3 contains 17 residues. Trimming took 0 bases from V and 1 from J; bases not matched to a gene: 5. Per germline, CDR1 ENHRY and CDR2 SYGVKD. Sequencing was performed with immunoSEQ multiplex PCR; in TCRdb, only in-frame clones are kept and a portion is missing. The sample has under 150,000 clones; 75% to 90% are singletons. The sequenced sample was CD4+ or CD8+ T cells sorted from blood, obtained in a trial of the OX40 agonist ivuxolimab. The TCR sequence derives from an adult with an advanced solid tumor such as melanoma, head and neck, liver or kidney cancer. The rearrangement joins TRBV10-3 to TRBJ2-3, with 9 bases aligning to TRBD2. The CDR3 loop reads CAISESVAGAGTDTQYF. Here the CDR3 DNA reads TGTGCCATCAGTGAGTCGGTAGCGGGGGCCGGCACAGATACGCAGTATTTT.